This entry concerns a single TCR beta chain. Many counts were recorded for this clonotype. It lacks a known antigen. There are no base qualities to consult, and no much larger clone falls within one base. These data come from a study of blood T cells in healthy people across ages (dated by TCRdb to 2013 to 2016). As for the study more broadly: Template switching captured roughly one uniquely barcoded TCR beta cDNA molecule per two T cells in model experiments. To track age-related changes in TCR beta repertoire diversity, the study relied on deep sequencing normalized with unique cDNA molecular identifiers. The donors were split into four age groups: young (average around 16 years), middle-aged (around 37), aged (about 62) and long-lived (about 82). For two donors (one aged 18 to 30 and one aged 80 or older), the study analyzed two additional independent replicas of 1 million unique cDNA reads from the same blood draw. General findings and caveats noted by the study authors: Donor CMV infection status was unknown, potentially confounding age-related changes in expanded clonotypes. Because profiling used bulk unsorted PBMCs, naive and antigen-experienced compartments could not be compared conclusively. Total diversity estimates from one million sequenced T cells were considered lower bounds and underestimates. As age increased, observed TCR beta diversity per million T cells dropped in a roughly linear way, and a significant reduction was already evident by age 40. The long-lived group showed more naive CD4+ T cells, fewer expanded clones and increased TCR diversity than the aged group, suggesting age selection. Observed TCR beta diversity correlated strongly with the percentage of naive T cells measured by flow cytometry.

The roughly 42 donors, aged about 6 to 100 years, were systemically healthy Caucasian individuals from Russia. About 10 milliliters of peripheral blood were collected from each donor into EDTA-treated Vacutainer tubes. PBMCs were isolated by Ficoll-Paque density-gradient centrifugation, with at least 7 million obtained per sample. Trizol reagent was used to extract total RNA from PBMCs, with at least 5.5 micrograms per sample. For every donor, flow cytometry on a PBMC aliquot measured the percentage of naive CD45RAhigh/CD27high T cells. Receptors were amplified or captured by 5' RACE. Sequencer: Illumina HiSeq 2500. The second PCR ran for roughly 6 to 11 cycles and used a J-beta primer mix along with a sample-barcoded 5' primer. Each TCR beta cDNA molecule received a unique molecular identifier from a template-switch 5' adaptor carrying 12 random nucleotides. Each sample yielded at least 3 million CDR3-containing paired-end reads. The Mint cDNA synthesis kit, primed by a TRBC-specific oligonucleotide, was used to synthesize first-strand cDNA from all RNA. After uracil-DNA glycosylase treatment, a first 18-cycle PCR used universal primers M1SS and BC2_uni_R on all cDNA. Per the original workflow: For normalization, 1 million high-quality reads were randomly selected from each sample, with every read carrying a distinct molecular identifier. Instead of being binned into consensus sequences, reads that shared molecular identifiers were thrown out. MiTCR, run with a Q25 quality threshold and the strictest error-elimination algorithm, handled CDR3 identification, clonotype clustering and error correction. Lower-bound total TCR beta diversity was estimated with a nonparametric unseen species model using Euler transformation. The public reads were run again by TCRdb, first through fastp at Q25 and then through MiXCR, and only productive beta chains were kept. A single entry per CDR3 protein holds the most common genes and DNA from its merged rows. The authors' filters were not applied to this entry. The sample table records approximately 780,000 distinct CDR3 sequences; 20% to 30% of these occur just once. The ten largest make up around 3% of the sample.

From cysteine to phenylalanine, the CDR3 is 15 amino acids long. Only the CDR3 part of the read is kept: 45 bases, read in frame from the first base. V is cut back by 4 bases and J by 5 bases, with 9 bases in the junction unmatched. The germline V gene (reference sequence) provides CDR1 SEHNR and CDR2 FQNEAQ. The same specimen was also included in a second study, on T cells of mothers and their children. The second study's authors report: Nine systemically healthy Caucasian individuals served as donors, namely three mothers together with their six children. cDNA synthesis used all of the extracted RNA, with approximately 1.4 ug of RNA in each 15 ul reaction. In the second PCR, the M1S primer introduced both the sample barcodes and 2-4 random nucleotides. More than 8 million TCR beta CDR3 reads were obtained from each mother, and about 3 million reads were obtained from each child. TCR recombination output is similarly shaped by thymic selection in related and unrelated pairs, with a minor effect exerted by inherited differences. Normalized repertoire overlap was always slightly but never significantly higher in related than unrelated mother-child pairs. With a sensitivity of around 97 clones per million clonotypes, no persistent microchimeric T cell clones were detected. The study used deep NGS to compare TCR beta repertoires of mothers and children, seeking features distinguishing related mother-child pairs from unrelated individuals. Mothers averaged roughly 40 +/- 4 years of age and children averaged approximately 12 +/- 4 years. After adapter ligation was performed with NEBNext reagents, the libraries were sequenced on an Illumina HiSeq 2000 with 100+100 nt paired-end reads. To prevent cross-contamination, the mother and child libraries were prepared a month apart and were sequenced in separate runs. Each donor had between about 500,000 and 2,300,000 distinct TCR beta clonotypes identified. Naive TCR beta clonotypes were estimated from low-frequency clonotypes matched to each donor's FACS-determined naive share, without sorting.

This receptor was taken from a boy aged 5-17 years in good health. The rearrangement combines TRBV7-9 with TRBJ2-5; TRBD2 agrees with 8 junctional bases. Source material: blood. The DNA sequence reads TGTGCCAGCAGCTCCGGAGTAGCGGGAAGGGAGACCCAGTACTTC. This yields the protein CASSSGVAGRETQYF.